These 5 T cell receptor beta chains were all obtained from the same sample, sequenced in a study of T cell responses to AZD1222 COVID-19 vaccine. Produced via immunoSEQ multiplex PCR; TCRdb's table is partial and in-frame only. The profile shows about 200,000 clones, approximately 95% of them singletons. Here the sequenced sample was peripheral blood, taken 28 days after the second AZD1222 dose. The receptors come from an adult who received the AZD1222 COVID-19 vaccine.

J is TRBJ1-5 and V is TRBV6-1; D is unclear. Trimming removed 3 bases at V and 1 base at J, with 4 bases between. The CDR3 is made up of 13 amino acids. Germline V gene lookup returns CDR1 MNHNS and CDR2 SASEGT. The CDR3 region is CASSDLSNQPQHF. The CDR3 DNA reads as TGTGCCAGCAGTGATTTAAGCAATCAGCCCCAGCATTTT.

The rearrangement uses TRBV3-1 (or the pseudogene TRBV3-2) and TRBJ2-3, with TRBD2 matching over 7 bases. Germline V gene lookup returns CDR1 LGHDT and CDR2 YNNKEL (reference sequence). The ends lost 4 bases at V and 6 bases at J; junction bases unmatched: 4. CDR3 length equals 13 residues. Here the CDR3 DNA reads TGTGCCAGCAGCCCGACTAGCCCGGATACGCAGTATTTT. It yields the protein CASSPTSPDTQYF.

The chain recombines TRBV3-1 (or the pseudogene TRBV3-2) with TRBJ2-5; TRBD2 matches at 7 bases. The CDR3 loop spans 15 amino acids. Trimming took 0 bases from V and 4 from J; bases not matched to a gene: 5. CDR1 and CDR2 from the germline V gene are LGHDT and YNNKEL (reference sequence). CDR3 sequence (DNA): TGTGCCAGCAGCCAAGAGGGAGGGCGAGGAGAGACCCAGTACTTC. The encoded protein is CASSQEGGRGETQYF.

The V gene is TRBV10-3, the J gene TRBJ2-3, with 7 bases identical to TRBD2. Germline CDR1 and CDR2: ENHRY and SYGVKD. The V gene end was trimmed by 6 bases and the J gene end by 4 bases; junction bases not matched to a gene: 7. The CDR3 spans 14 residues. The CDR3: CAISQGLGADTQYF. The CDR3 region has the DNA TGTGCCATCAGCCAAGGACTAGGCGCAGATACGCAGTATTTT.

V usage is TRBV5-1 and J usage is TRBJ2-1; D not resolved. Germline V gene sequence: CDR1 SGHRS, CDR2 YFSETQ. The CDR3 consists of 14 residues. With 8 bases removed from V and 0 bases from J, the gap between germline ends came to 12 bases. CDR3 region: CASRFRSSYNEQFF. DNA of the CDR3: TGCGCCAGTAGATTCAGGAGCTCCTACAATGAGCAGTTCTTC. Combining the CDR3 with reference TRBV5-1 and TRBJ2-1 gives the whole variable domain KAGVTQTPRYLIKTRGQQVTLSCSPISGHRSVSWYQQTPGQGLQFLFEYFSETQRNKGNFPGRFSGRQFSNSRSEMNVSTLELGDSALYLCASRFRSSYNEQFFGPGTRLTVL.